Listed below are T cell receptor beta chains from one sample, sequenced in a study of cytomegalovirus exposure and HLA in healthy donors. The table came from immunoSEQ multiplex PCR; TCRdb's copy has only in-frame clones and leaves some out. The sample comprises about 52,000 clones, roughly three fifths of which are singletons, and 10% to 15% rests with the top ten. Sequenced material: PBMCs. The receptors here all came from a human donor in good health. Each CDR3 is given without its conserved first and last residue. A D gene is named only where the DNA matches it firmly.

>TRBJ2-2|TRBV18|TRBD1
ASSPRTGVYTGELF
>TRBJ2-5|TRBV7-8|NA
ASSLSLATPETQY
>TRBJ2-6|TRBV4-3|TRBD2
ASSPEGGLGSGANVLT
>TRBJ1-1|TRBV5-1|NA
ASSSNSPRRAF
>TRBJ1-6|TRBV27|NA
ASRGRADSPLH
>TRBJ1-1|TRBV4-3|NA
ASSLGRGTEAF
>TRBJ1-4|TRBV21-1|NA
ASSPGVIMKATNEKLF
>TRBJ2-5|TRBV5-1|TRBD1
ASRRWDRAETQY
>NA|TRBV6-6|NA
ASSWNKQQGEQY
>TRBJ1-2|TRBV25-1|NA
ASSAGPGYT
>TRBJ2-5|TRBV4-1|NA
ASSPLFGETQY
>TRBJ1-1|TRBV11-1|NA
ASSLASGGQRAF
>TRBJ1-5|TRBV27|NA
ASSPQIGNQPQH
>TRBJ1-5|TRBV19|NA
ASSGQTVYSNQPQH
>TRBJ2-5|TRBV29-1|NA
SVEQGRETQY
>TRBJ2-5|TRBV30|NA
AWSPGLLSQETQY
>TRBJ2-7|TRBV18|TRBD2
ASSPSGTTTYEQY
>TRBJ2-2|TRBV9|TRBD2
ASSPQQRGVAGELF
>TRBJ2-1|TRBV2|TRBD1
ASRPDRVDEQF
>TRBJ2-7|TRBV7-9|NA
SSSLERYEQY
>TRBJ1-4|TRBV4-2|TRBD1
ASSQAHRGSEKLF
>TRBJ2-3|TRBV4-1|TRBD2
ASSLGTSQFTDTQY
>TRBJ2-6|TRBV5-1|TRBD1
ASSLSTIGTGASGANVLT
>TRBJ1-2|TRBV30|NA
AWSAPRSGVNYGYP
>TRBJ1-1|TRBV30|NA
AWSLQGNTEAF
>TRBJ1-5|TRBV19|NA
ASSIDGERQPQH
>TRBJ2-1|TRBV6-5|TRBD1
ASSRRDRGYNEQF
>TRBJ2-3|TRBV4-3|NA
ASSQAARAGFPRGLTDTQY
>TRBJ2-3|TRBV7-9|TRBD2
ASSSGGALNTQY
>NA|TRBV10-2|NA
ASSEYSYEQY
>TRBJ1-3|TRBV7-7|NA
ASSLYREWGNTIY
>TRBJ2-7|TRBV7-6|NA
ASSLGWLGEQY
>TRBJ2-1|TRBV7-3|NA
ASSLGGATMVGEQF
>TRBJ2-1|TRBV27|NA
ASSLQQSYNEQF
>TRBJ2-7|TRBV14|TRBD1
ASSQSGTGNPGEQY
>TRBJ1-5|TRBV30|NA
AWSRGGAGNQPQH
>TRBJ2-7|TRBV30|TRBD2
AWATSGVYEQY
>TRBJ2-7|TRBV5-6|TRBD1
ASSLDRVNGEQY
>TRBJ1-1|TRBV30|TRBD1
ALTGWTEAF
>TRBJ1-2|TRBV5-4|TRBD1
ASSSDDRGGYT
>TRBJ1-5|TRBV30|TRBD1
AWAGGTNQPQH
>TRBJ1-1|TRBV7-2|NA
ASSLARGGGAEAF
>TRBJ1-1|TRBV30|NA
AWSVRRGAF
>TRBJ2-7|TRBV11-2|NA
ASSLDGQGSYEQY
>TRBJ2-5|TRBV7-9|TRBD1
ASRQGLQETQY
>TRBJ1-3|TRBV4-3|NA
ASSQDTNRFGRVGNTIY
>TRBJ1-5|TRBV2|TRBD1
ASSEDRAWQPQH
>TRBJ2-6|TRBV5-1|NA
ASSSQDSGANVLT
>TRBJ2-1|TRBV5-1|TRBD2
ASSTGLVYNEQF
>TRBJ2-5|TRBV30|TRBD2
AWSSAGLRGGGTQY
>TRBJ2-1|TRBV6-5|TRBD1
ASSISGTGNEQF
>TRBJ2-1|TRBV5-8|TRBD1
ASPRTGGINEQF
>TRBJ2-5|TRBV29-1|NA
SVRQPTETQY
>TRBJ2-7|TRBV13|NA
ASSFRPRDYEQY
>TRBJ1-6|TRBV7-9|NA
ASSLQRMDTNNSPLH
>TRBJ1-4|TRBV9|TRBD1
ASSVGQGEEKLF
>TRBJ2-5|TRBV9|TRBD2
ASSVGLAGAPGTQY